This T cell receptor (beta chain) is from a study of T cell repertoires in cytomegalovirus infection. Concerning this clonotype itself: The antigen remains undetermined.

TCRdb re-called the reads with MiXCR, one entry per CDR3 protein. The sample consists of approximately 300,000 distinct CDR3 sequences, 25% to 30% of them appearing once. Germline CDR1 and CDR2: DFQATT and SNEGSKA (reference sequence). The CDR3 sequence is 14 residues long. With 0 bases removed from V and 2 bases from J, the gap between germline ends came to 10 bases. The sequence was obtained from a human donor in good health (CMV status not recorded). Some clones in this sample may be carry-over from other donors' samples. This sequence joins TRBV20-1 and TRBJ1-1; unclear D gene. This sample comprised cultured PBMCs, obtained from culture after CMV antigen stimulation. CDR3 nucleotides: TGCAGTGCTAGAGATTCCCCCGTTAACACTGAAGCTTTCTTT. Translating gives CSARDSPVNTEAFF.